This T cell receptor beta chain was retrieved from a study of cytomegalovirus exposure and HLA in healthy donors. General observations from the study: TCR beta sequences reportedly predicted the HLA-A and HLA-B alleles of most subjects accurately. Previous analysis showed most TCR beta V segments were productive about 87% or about 30% of the time. HLA allele associations emerged for about 16,000 TCR beta sequences in a later analysis, at 0.05 false discovery rate.

With 1 base clipped from V and 0 bases from J, the junction kept 12 bases outside the gene matches. Germline V CDR1 and CDR2: LGHNA, YNFKEQ. CDR3 length equals 19 residues. 13 Jbeta primers and 60 Vbeta primers were used for the PCR. In the source study's methods: Per a later analysis, the number of unique TCR beta chains was about 80 million, of which some 9.9 million were shared. Assay: immunoSEQ multiplex PCR; the TCRdb copy retains only in-frame clones and omits some. That table is the source of V, J and clone size, and D and trimming were worked out from the DNA. The sample contains about 150,000 clones, more than 60% of which appear only once. Worth noting for this clone: Its antigen remains unidentified.

Material: PBMCs. The sequence was collected from a middle-aged woman in good health and CMV-seropositive. The rearrangement uses TRBV4-2 and TRBJ2-3, with 8 nucleotides matching TRBD2. CDR3: CASSQAGSLRGGSTDTQYF. CDR3 nucleotide sequence: TGTGCCAGCAGCCAAGCTGGTAGTCTACGGGGGGGTAGCACAGATACGCAGTATTTT.